This T cell receptor beta chain was captured by sequencing in a study of T-cell memory formation after mild COVID-19. TCRdb redid the calling of the 5' RACE reads with MiXCR, one entry per CDR3 protein. The repertoire holds fewer than 350,000 distinct CDR3 sequences, around 15% seen once, with about 20% in the top ten. Germline CDR1 and CDR2: MDHEN and SYDVKM. The V gene lost 2 bases and the J gene lost 8 bases, with 12 bases spanning the gap. The CDR3 consists of 13 residues. This clonotype has a handful of counts. J is TRBJ1-2 and V is TRBV28; D is undetermined. Source material: PBMCs or a T cell subset sorted from them (not recorded which). This clonotype was obtained from a man in his late teens or twenties who had mild COVID-19 (a few samples of this study predate the infection). Cell type and time point are not known. The CDR3 nucleotides read TGTGCCAGCAGTTTAGAGCCAGGATCGGGCTACACCTTC. Translation gives CASSLEPGSGYTF.